Listed here are 26 T cell receptor beta chains from one sample, sequenced in a study of T cell repertoires in cytomegalovirus infection. TCRdb fed the reads into MiXCR, producing one record per CDR3 protein. The profile covers hundreds of thousands of distinct CDR3 sequences, with 20% to 25% appearing a single time and approximately 8% taken by the ten largest. Material for sequencing was CD8+ T cells from PBMCs. The source of these receptors is a human donor in good health (CMV status not recorded). Some clones in this sample may be carry-over from other donors' samples.

This clonotype was detected only a few times. J is TRBJ1-2 and V is TRBV14; no definite D call. The V gene's germline CDR1 is SGHDN and CDR2 FVKESK. This CDR3 region has 13 residues. The V end was cut by 7 bases, the J end by 5 bases, with 14 bases between. The CDR3 DNA follows: TGTGCCAGCACCAGACAAGGAGGGTATGGCTACACCTTC. Translated, it gives CASTRQGGYGYTF.

This clonotype was detected a few times. This chain links TRBV2 with TRBJ2-1, with D unclear. The CDR3 is 10 amino acids. Germline CDR1 and CDR2: SNHLY and FYNNEI. V was trimmed by 7 bases and J by 7 bases, leaving 5 bases between them. The CDR3 bases are TGTGCCAGCAATACTAATGAGCAGTTCTTC. Translated: CASNTNEQFF.

Worth noting for this clonotype: At one of its ends the junction is not consistent with the germline gene, which may arise from a read error. The chain combines TRBV20-1 with TRBJ1-2, with TRBD1 as a possible D gene (5 bases). This CDR3 is 14 amino acids long. The germline CDR1 and CDR2 sequences are DFQATT and SNEGSKA (reference sequence). For the CDR3, the DNA is TGCAGTGCTGGAGAGGTAGGGGCCAACTATGGCTACACCTTC. Translating it yields CSAGEVGANYGYTF.

The chain employs TRBV6-2 or TRBV6-3 and TRBJ2-3; D uncertain. From germline, CDR1 is MNHEY and CDR2 SVGEGT. The CDR3 is 15 amino acids. The V end lost 0 bases, the J end lost 5 bases, and 12 bases lay between the germline ends. The CDR3 bases are TGTGCCAGCAGTTACTCGTTCACAGCCGGAGATACGCAGTATTTT. It is translated as CASSYSFTAGDTQYF.

The CDR3 bases are TGTGCCAGCAGTTCCCTGCGGGAAGGGGCGGCCGCAGGGGGCACAGATACGCAGTATTTT. This codes for CASSSLREGAAAGGTDTQYF. The genes are TRBV6-6 and TRBJ2-3, with D perhaps TRBD1 or TRBD2 (6 bases each). Germline V gene sequence: CDR1 MNHNY, CDR2 SVGAGI (reference sequence). Trimming removed 4 bases at V and 1 base at J, with 27 bases between. The CDR3 is 20 amino acids.

J is TRBJ1-1 and V is TRBV6-5, with a tentative D call TRBD1 (6 bases). Deletions cut 0 bases from V and 2 bases from J, with 10 bases between. The CDR3 totals 15 residues. From germline, CDR1 is MNHEY and CDR2 SVGAGI. CDR3 sequence (DNA): TGTGCCAGCAGTTACTCGAGGGGGGGAAACACTGAAGCTTTCTTT. This translates into CASSYSRGGNTEAFF.

This clonotype was detected only a few times. The chain recombines TRBV6-5 with TRBJ1-2; possible D gene TRBD1, 5 bases. Trimming cost V 2 bases and J 2 bases, with 9 bases left between them. This CDR3 contains 14 residues. Germline loops: CDR1 MNHEY, CDR2 SVGAGI. The DNA of the CDR3 is TGTGCCAGCAGTTACGGCGGGGCGAACTATGGCTACACCTTC. Its translation: CASSYGGANYGYTF.

This clonotype has a count of ten or more. The rearrangement joins TRBV5-1 to TRBJ2-7; D is undetermined. The V end lost 5 bases, the J end lost 0 bases, and 6 bases lay between the germline ends. The V gene's germline CDR1 is SGHRS and CDR2 YFSETQ. The CDR3 length is 12 residues. The CDR3 sequence is CASSVSSYEQYF. As DNA, the CDR3 is TGCGCCAGCAGTGTGAGCTCCTACGAGCAGTACTTC. Together with reference TRBV5-1 and TRBJ2-7, the CDR3 gives the full variable domain: KAGVTQTPRYLIKTRGQQVTLSCSPISGHRSVSWYQQTPGQGLQFLFEYFSETQRNKGNFPGRFSGRQFSNSRSEMNVSTLELGDSALYLCASSVSSYEQYFGPGTRLTVT.

In this sample, this clonotype turned up many times. The chain couples TRBV7-8 to TRBJ2-1; no reliable D call. Germline V gives CDR1 SGHVS, CDR2 FQNEAQ. The CDR3 contains 15 residues. The ends were cut back, 6 bases at V and 3 bases at J, with 15 bases in the middle. The CDR3 coding sequence is TGTGCCAGCAGACCCTCCATGAACTTCTACAATGAGCAGTTCTTC. Translation gives CASRPSMNFYNEQFF.

This clonotype was detected only a few times. The V and J genes are TRBV28 and TRBJ2-7; D uncertain. This CDR3 contains 12 residues. CDR1 and CDR2 (germline): MDHEN, SYDVKM. Trimming pared 7 bases from V and 6 bases from J, leaving 13 bases between. This chain's CDR3 is CASTGSLSEQYF. CDR3 nucleotide sequence: TGTGCCAGCACCGGCAGTTTGAGCGAGCAGTACTTC.

Ten or more counts support this clonotype. The V gene is TRBV2, the J gene TRBJ2-3; maybe TRBD2 (5 bases). Trimming removed 3 bases at V and 0 bases at J, with 7 bases between. There are 14 residues in the CDR3. CDR1 is SNHLY, CDR2 FYNNEI, per germline. This CDR3 is CASSDRGSTDTQYF. In DNA, the CDR3 is TGTGCCAGCAGTGATCGAGGGAGCACAGATACGCAGTATTTT.

This clonotype has just a few counts. DNA of the CDR3: TGTGCCAGCAGCGAGACCTGGGGCACAGATACGCAGTATTTT. Its translation is CASSETWGTDTQYF. The chain couples TRBV9 to TRBJ2-3; D not certain. V dropped 3 bases and J dropped 1 base, with 9 bases sitting between them. This CDR3 has 14 residues. Germline V CDR1 and CDR2: SGDLS, YYNGEE.

The CDR3 bases are TGTGCCAGCAGTGGGAGGGTGGAGGTTGAAAAACTGTTTTTT. This sequence encodes CASSGRVEVEKLFF. The chain joins TRBV2 to TRBJ1-4, with no clear D. The V end was cut by 4 bases, the J end by 7 bases, with 13 bases between. CDR3 length equals 14 residues. CDR1 is SNHLY and CDR2 is FYNNEI in the germline V gene.

This clonotype was recorded a few times. The rearrangement uses TRBV7-2 and TRBJ1-2, with 7 bases matching TRBD1. This CDR3 has 17 residues. Germline V gene sequence: CDR1 SGHTA, CDR2 FQGNSA. Trimming removed 1 base from V and 5 bases from J; junction bases left unmatched: 13. CDR3 sequence: CASSLDLGGRGPYGYTF. The CDR3 DNA sequence: TGTGCCAGCAGCTTAGACCTAGGAGGAAGGGGGCCTTATGGCTACACCTTC.

The chain is built from TRBV29-1 and TRBJ1-1; D remains unclear. Germline V gene lookup returns CDR1 SQVTM and CDR2 ANQGSEA. Trimming stripped 0 bases from V and 3 bases from J, with 17 bases between. This CDR3 is 16 amino acids long. The CDR3 here is CSVEDADFPSDTEAFF. CDR3 nucleotide sequence: TGCAGCGTTGAAGACGCGGACTTTCCTTCGGACACTGAAGCTTTCTTT.

The chain combines TRBV5-6 with TRBJ2-3, with D unresolved. The V gene's germline CDR1 is SGHDT and CDR2 YYEEEE. Trimming removed 4 bases at V and 0 bases at J, with 12 bases between. This CDR3 is built from 15 residues. CDR3 bases: TGTGCCAGCAGCCTCACAGAGTGGAGCACAGATACGCAGTATTTT. Translation: CASSLTEWSTDTQYF.

The gene calls are TRBV20-1 and TRBJ1-5, with 7 nucleotides matching TRBD1. The CDR3 has 15 residues. V shed 0 bases, J shed 9 bases, and the junction held 11 bases outside the gene matches. CDR1 DFQATT and CDR2 SNEGSKA come from the germline V gene (reference sequence). This CDR3 is CSARDPTGISWPQHF. The DNA for the CDR3 is TGCAGTGCTAGAGACCCGACAGGGATCAGCTGGCCCCAGCATTTT.

This clonotype was observed many times. The chain links TRBV6-2 or TRBV6-3 to TRBJ1-1; 8 bases are shared with TRBD1. The length of the CDR3 is 22 residues. Germline-derived CDR1 and CDR2 are MNHEY and SVGEGT. With 0 bases clipped from V and 0 bases from J, the junction kept 21 bases outside the gene matches. CDR3 DNA sequence: TGTGCCAGCAGTTACTCCCTAAAGAACCCCGGGACAGGATGGGCCATGAACACTGAAGCTTTCTTT. Encoded protein: CASSYSLKNPGTGWAMNTEAFF.

Only a few counts were recorded for this clonotype. The chain employs TRBV12-3 or TRBV12-4 and TRBJ1-1; TRBD1 is a possible D gene (6 bases). V lost 5 bases to trimming and J lost 4 bases, with 17 bases between them. This CDR3 comprises 15 residues. The CDR3 is CASSPQGGGPTEAFF. CDR3 DNA sequence: TGTGCCAGCAGTCCTCAGGGTGGGGGGCCCACTGAAGCTTTCTTT.

This clonotype was observed many times. The rearrangement uses TRBV28 and TRBJ2-1, with D tentatively TRBD1 (7 bases). V lost 7 bases and J 5 bases, leaving 18 bases between the germline ends. Germline CDR1 is MDHEN and CDR2 is SYDVKM. The CDR3 totals 15 residues. CDR3 nucleotides: TGTGCCAGCACCAAAAAACAGGGGAGGAACAATGAGCAGTTCTTC. The encoded protein is CASTKKQGRNNEQFF.

This chain uses TRBV7-9 with TRBJ1-1; a possible D gene is TRBD1 (6 bases). The V end lost 1 base, the J end lost 4 bases, and 13 bases lay between the germline ends. Germline values: CDR1 SEHNR, CDR2 FQNEAQ (reference sequence). The CDR3 runs 15 residues. This chain's CDR3 is CASSLVPGASTEAFF. The CDR3 nucleotides read TGTGCCAGCAGCTTAGTACCAGGGGCGTCCACTGAAGCTTTCTTT.

This clonotype showed up just a few times. The chain has TRBV29-1 and TRBJ2-3, with D possibly being TRBD1 (5 bases). V was pared by 7 bases and J by 1 base, with 18 bases between. Germline CDR1 is SQVTM and CDR2 is ANQGSEA. The CDR3 loop spans 15 amino acids. CDR3 bases: TGCAGCGGCCTCTGGCTAGGGGTTGGCACAGATACGCAGTATTTT. This codes for CSGLWLGVGTDTQYF.

This clonotype has just a few counts. The CDR3 nucleotides read TGTGCCAGCAGCTTAGTCGCTGGGCGGGGGTACCAAGAGACCCAGTACTTC. It encodes CASSLVAGRGYQETQYF. The genes are TRBV7-2 and TRBJ2-5, with TRBD2 matching over 7 bases. The J segment lost 0 bases and the V segment lost 1 base, leaving 8 bases of the junction unmatched. This CDR3 region has 17 residues. Per the germline V gene, CDR1 is SGHTA and CDR2 is FQGNSA. Filled out from reference TRBV7-2 and TRBJ2-5, the complete variable domain reads GAGVSQSPSNKVTEKGKDVELRCDPISGHTALYWYRQSLGQGLEFLIYFQGNSAPDKSGLPSDRFSAERTGGSVSTLTIQRTQQEDSAVYLCASSLVAGRGYQETQYFGPGTRLLVL.

For this clonotype: This may stem from a read error, because a much larger clone lies one nucleotide away. The chain is built from TRBV7-8 and TRBJ2-3; D is unresolved. The ends were cut back, 2 bases at V and 0 bases at J, with 18 bases in the middle. Germline V lookup: CDR1 SGHVS, CDR2 FQNEAQ. CDR3 length: 18 amino acids. CDR3: CASSLSRLVVASTDTQYF. In nucleotides, the CDR3 is TGTGCCAGCAGCTTATCCCGCCTAGTTGTCGCTAGCACAGATACGCAGTATTTT. The full variable domain, its missing parts supplied by reference TRBV7-8 and TRBJ2-3, is GAGVSQSPRYKVAKRGQDVALRCDPISGHVSLFWYQQALGQGPEFLTYFQNEAQLDKSGLPSDRFFAERPEGSVSTLKIQRTQQEDSAVYLCASSLSRLVVASTDTQYFGPGTRLTVL.

This clonotype was found a few times. The chain is built from TRBV2 and TRBJ2-7; D not certain. V lost 8 bases, J lost 2 bases, and 7 bases lay in between. The germline gives CDR1 SNHLY, CDR2 FYNNEI. The length of the CDR3 is 11 residues. The CDR3 nucleotides are TGTGCCAGCGTAATAGCCTACGAGCAGTACGTC. Translation: CASVIAYEQYV.

Many counts were recorded for this clonotype. V and J are TRBV7-8 and TRBJ2-3; 14 bases are a match to TRBD2. The CDR3 is 18 residues long. The germline V gene has CDR1 SGHVS and CDR2 FQNEAQ. V shed 4 bases and J 0 bases; nucleotides not matched to a gene: 6. The DNA for the CDR3 is TGTGCCAGCAGCTCCCGGACTAGCGGGGGGCCTAGCACAGATACGCAGTATTTT. It encodes CASSSRTSGGPSTDTQYF.